The clone carrying this T cell receptor (beta chain) was seen only once. This CDR3 is 14 amino acids long. The V gene end was trimmed by 3 bases and the J gene end by 2 bases; junction bases not matched to a gene: 2. Per germline, CDR1 SGHRS and CDR2 YFSETQ. Profiling relied on immunoSEQ multiplex PCR, and the TCRdb table lists in-frame clones only, not all of them. The sample has approximately 100,000 clones, approximately 85% seen once. The sample comes from a study of PD-L1 blockade in urothelial cancer. At the level of the study: Timepoints chosen for blood analysis were 3 weeks (second dose) and 6 weeks after treatment start. Blood yielded a median of approximately 130,000 T cells per sample.

The sequenced sample was PBMCs, obtained around atezolizumab (anti-PD-L1) treatment. This sequence was found in a man aged 50-59 years with urothelial cancer. The chain couples TRBV5-1 to TRBJ2-7, with 10 bases identical to TRBD1. CDR3 residues: CASSYGTGAYEQYF. CDR3 bases: TGCGCCAGCAGCTACGGGACAGGGGCCTACGAGCAGTACTTC.